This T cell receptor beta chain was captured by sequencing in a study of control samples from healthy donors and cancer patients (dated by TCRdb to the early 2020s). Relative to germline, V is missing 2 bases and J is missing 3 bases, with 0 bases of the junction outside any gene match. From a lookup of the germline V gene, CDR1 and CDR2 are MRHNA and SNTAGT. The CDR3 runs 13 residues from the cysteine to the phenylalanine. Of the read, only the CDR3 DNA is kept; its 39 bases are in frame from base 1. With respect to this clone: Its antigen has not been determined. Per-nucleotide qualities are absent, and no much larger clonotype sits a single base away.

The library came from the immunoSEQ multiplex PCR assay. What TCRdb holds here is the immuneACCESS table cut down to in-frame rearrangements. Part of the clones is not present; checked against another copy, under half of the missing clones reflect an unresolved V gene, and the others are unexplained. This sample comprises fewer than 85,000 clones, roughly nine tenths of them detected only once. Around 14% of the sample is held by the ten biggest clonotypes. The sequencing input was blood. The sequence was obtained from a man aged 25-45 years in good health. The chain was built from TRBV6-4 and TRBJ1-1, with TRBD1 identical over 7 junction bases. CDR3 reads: CASSDTGDTEAFF. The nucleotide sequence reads TGTGCCAGCAGTGACACAGGGGACACTGAAGCTTTCTTT.